This is a list of T cell receptor beta chains from one sample in a study of blood T cell repertoires in COVID-19. Sequencing was performed with immunoSEQ multiplex PCR; in TCRdb, only in-frame clones are kept and a portion is missing. This table holds a few hundred thousand clones, roughly 86% found once. The sample comprised PBMCs or T cells enriched from blood (not recorded which). These receptors all stem from a woman in her fifties or sixties who had been exposed to COVID-19. The CDR3 runs from the conserved cysteine through the conserved F or W. The D gene is left open where the match is weak. Size values are once, few and many counts, or a class for expanded clones, and some rows have none.

CDR3nt	CDR3aa	j_gene	v_gene	abundance	len	d_gene
TGTGCCTGGAGCCAGGGCTCTGGAAACACCATATATTTT	CAWSQGSGNTIYF	TRBJ1-3	TRBV30	-	13	-
TGTGCCAGCAGTAGTGGGGGGAGCTCCTACGAGCAGTACTTC	CASSSGGSSYEQYF	TRBJ2-7	TRBV6-5	-	14	-
TGCAGTGCTAGTGTGGGGGGGTACACCGGGGAGCTGTTTTTT	CSASVGGYTGELFF	TRBJ2-2	TRBV20-1	once	14	TRBD2
TGTGCCAGCTCACCACCAAGGGGTCCCGGGGAGCTGTTTTTT	CASSPPRGPGELFF	TRBJ2-2	TRBV18	-	14	-
TGCAGCGTTGTGGTCGGGACAGGGCGCGAGACCCAGTACTTC	CSVVVGTGRETQYF	TRBJ2-5	TRBV29-1	-	14	TRBD1
TGCGCCAGCAGCTTGAGGGACCCGGGGGAATCACCCCTCCACTTT	CASSLRDPGESPLHF	TRBJ1-6	TRBV5-1	-	15	-
TGTGCCAGCAGTTTAGGGCAGACGAACACTGAAGCTTTCTTT	CASSLGQTNTEAFF	TRBJ1-1	TRBV28	-	14	-
TGTGCCAGTAGCCGAGGGACTAGCGGGACCGCCTACGAGCAGTACTTC	CASSRGTSGTAYEQYF	TRBJ2-7	TRBV19	-	16	TRBD2
TGTGCCAGCAGCACGGTAGGGGGCTCGACTGGGGCCAACGTCCTGACTTTC	CASSTVGGSTGANVLTF	TRBJ2-6	TRBV28	-	17	TRBD1
TGCGCCAGCAGTCAATCGCGCCCCCAGGCCCTAGCTCGCACCGGGGAGCTGTTTTTT	CASSQSRPQALARTGELFF	TRBJ2-2	TRBV23-1	-	19	-
TGCGCCAGCAGCTTGGATAGCGGGTCACAAGAGACCCAGTACTTC	CASSLDSGSQETQYF	TRBJ2-5	TRBV5-1	-	15	TRBD2
TGTGCCAGCAGCACCCGTCCAGGGTCCTACGAGCAGTACTTC	CASSTRPGSYEQYF	TRBJ2-7	TRBV9	-	14	-
TGTGCCAGCAGTTACAGGGGCTCGGACACTGAAGCTTTCTTT	CASSYRGSDTEAFF	TRBJ1-1	TRBV6-5	-	14	-
TGTGCCACCAGTGGGAGAACCGGGACAGGGGGTGGGCATGAGCAGTTCTTC	CATSGRTGTGGGHEQFF	TRBJ2-1	TRBV24-1	-	17	TRBD1
TGTGCCACAGGGGTATCTGGAAACACCATATATTTT	CATGVSGNTIYF	TRBJ1-3	TRBV5-6	-	12	-
TGTGCCAGAAGCTTTTATGTACGGCAGGTGCCATTTCAAGAGACCCAGTACTTC	CARSFYVRQVPFQETQYF	TRBJ2-5	TRBV5-3	-	18	-
TGTGCCAACCCAGAGACGGGTAGGACAACTCTTATGGGCTACACCTTC	CANPETGRTTLMGYTF	TRBJ1-2	TRBV21-1	-	16	-
TGCAGCGCCGGACAGGGGAACACCGGGGAGCTGTTTTTT	CSAGQGNTGELFF	TRBJ2-2	TRBV29-1	-	13	TRBD1
TGCAGTGCTAGTGAGGACAGGGCGGGCTATGGCTACACCTTC	CSASEDRAGYGYTF	TRBJ1-2	TRBV20-1	-	14	TRBD1
TGTGCCAGCAGCTTTGGCGGGGGGGGCACCGGGGAGCTGTTTTTT	CASSFGGGGTGELFF	TRBJ2-2	TRBV5-4	-	15	TRBD2
TGCGCCAGCAGCTTGAGGAGTAGCTCCTACAATGAGCAGTTCTTC	CASSLRSSSYNEQFF	TRBJ2-1	TRBV5-1	-	15	-
TGCAGTGCTAGTTCCTGGAGGGATCAGCCCCAGCATTTT	CSASSWRDQPQHF	TRBJ1-5	TRBV20-1	-	13	-